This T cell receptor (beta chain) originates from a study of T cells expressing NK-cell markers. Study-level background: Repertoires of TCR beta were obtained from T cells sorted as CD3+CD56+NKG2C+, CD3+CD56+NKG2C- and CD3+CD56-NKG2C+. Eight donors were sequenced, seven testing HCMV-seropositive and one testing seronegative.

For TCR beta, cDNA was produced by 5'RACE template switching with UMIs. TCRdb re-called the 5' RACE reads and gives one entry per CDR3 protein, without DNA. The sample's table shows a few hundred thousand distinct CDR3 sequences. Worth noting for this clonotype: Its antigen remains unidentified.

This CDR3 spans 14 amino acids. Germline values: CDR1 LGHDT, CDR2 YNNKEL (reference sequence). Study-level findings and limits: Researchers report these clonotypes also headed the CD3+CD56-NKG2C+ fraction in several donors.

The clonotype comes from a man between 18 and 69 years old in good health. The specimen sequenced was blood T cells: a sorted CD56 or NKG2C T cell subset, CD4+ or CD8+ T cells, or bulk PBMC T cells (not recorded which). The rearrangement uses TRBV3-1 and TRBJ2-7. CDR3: CASSQGSSTYEQYF.